The T cell receptor beta chain described here comes from a study of shared T cell receptors in the human thymus. TCRdb's copy holds only in-frame clones and misses some; the assay was immunoSEQ multiplex PCR. Of 600,000 or so clones in the sample, approximately 89% were seen once. There are 16 residues in the CDR3. Germline CDR1 is SGHNT and CDR2 is YYREEE (reference sequence). Trimming cost V 4 bases and J 4 bases, with 20 bases left between them. Another study also made use of these data, one on human thymus T cells. That investigation notes: What appeared biased in thymic and blood repertoires was the usage of V and J genes.

The clonotype was recovered from a boy less than two years old with a congenital heart defect. The V and J genes are TRBV5-4 and TRBJ1-2, with D tentatively TRBD1 (5 bases). Specimen: thymocytes. CDR3 sequence: CASSRGAASEGYGYTF. The CDR3 DNA reads TGTGCCAGCAGCCGCGGGGCAGCCTCCGAGGGCTATGGCTACACCTTC.